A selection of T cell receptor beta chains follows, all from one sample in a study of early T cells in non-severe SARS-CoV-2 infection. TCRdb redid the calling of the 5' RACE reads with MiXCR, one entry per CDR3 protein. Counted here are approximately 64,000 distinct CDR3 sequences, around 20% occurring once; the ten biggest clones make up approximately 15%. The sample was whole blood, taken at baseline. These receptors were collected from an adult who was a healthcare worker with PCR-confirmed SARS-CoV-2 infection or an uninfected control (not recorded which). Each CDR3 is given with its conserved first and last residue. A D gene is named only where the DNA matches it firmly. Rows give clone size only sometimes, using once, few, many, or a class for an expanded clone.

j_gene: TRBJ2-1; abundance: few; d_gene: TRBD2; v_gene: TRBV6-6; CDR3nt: TGTGCCAGCAGCCGCACTAGGGAGGGTGAGCAGTTCTTC; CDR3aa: CASSRTREGEQFF
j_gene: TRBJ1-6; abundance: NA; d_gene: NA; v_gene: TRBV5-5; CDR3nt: TGTGCCAGCAGCGTCACGGGTGGCGTTAATTCACCCCTCCACTTT; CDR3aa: CASSVTGGVNSPLHF
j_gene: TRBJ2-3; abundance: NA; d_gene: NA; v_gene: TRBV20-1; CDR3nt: TGCAGTGCTAGAGATGAAACTGCCAGTGCGCAGTATTTT; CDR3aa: CSARDETASAQYF
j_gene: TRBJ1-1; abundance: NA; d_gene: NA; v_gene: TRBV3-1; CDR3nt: TGTGCCAGCAGCGGCGGAGTGAACACTGAAGCTTTCTTT; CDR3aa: CASSGGVNTEAFF
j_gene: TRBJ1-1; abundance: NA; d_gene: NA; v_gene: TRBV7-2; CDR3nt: TGTGCCAGCAGCTCGAGGCCGAACACTGAAGCTTTCTTT; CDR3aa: CASSSRPNTEAFF
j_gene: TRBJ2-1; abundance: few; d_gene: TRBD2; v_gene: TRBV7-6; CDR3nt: TGTGCCAGCAGCTCAGTAGCGGGGGGTCGGAATGAGCAGTTCTTC; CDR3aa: CASSSVAGGRNEQFF
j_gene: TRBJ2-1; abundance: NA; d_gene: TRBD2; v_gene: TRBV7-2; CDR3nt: TGTGCCAGCAGCCCTCTAGCGGGGGTATTCAATGAGCAGTTCTTC; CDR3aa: CASSPLAGVFNEQFF
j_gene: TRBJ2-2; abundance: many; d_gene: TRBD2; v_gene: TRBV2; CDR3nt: TGTGCCAGCAGTGACCCTAGCGGGGGCGGGGAGCTGTTTTTT; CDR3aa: CASSDPSGGGELFF
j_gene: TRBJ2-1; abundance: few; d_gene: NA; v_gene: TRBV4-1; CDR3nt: TGCGCCAGCAGCCAACTCGTTTTTAGCGGACACAATGAGCAGTTCTTC; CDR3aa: CASSQLVFSGHNEQFF
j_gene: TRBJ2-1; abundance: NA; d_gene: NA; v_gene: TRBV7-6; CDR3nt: TGTGCCAGCAGCTCGGGGGGCGATGAGCAGTTCTTC; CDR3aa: CASSSGGDEQFF
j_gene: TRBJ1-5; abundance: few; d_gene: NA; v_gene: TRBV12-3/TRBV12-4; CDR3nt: TGTGCGACCGGTGGAATCAGCCCCCAGCATTTT; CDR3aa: CATGGISPQHF
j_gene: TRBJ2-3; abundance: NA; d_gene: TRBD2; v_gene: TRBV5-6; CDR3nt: TGTGCCAGCAGCTTAACGGGACTAGTGACAGATACGCAGTATTTT; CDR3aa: CASSLTGLVTDTQYF
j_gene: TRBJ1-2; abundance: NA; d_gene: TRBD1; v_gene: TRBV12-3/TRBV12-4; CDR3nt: TGTACCAGCAGTTTAGCGCAGACAACAGGGGACACCTTC; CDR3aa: CTSSLAQTTGDTF
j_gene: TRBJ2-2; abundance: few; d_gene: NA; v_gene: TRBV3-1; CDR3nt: TGTGCCAGCACCAGACGCGGGACGGTGAACACCGGGGAGCTGTTTTTT; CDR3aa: CASTRRGTVNTGELFF
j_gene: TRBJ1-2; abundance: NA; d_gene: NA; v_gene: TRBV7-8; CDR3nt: TGTGCCAGCAGCTTCTCCGAAGAGGGTGGCTACACCTTC; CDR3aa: CASSFSEEGGYTF
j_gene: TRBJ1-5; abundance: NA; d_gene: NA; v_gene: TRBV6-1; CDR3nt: TGTGCCAGCAGTGAATCACATACCAATCAGCCCCAGCATTTT; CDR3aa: CASSESHTNQPQHF
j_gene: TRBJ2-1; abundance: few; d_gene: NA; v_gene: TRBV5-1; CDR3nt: TGCGCCAGCAGCTTTGGAGGAAATGAGCAGTTCTTC; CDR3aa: CASSFGGNEQFF
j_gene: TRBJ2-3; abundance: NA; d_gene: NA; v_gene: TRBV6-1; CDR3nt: TGTGCCAGCAGTGACCTCCAGGGGTTTAGCACAGATACGCAGTATTTT; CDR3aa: CASSDLQGFSTDTQYF
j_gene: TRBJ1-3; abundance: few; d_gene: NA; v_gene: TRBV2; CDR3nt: TGTGCCAGCAAGGAAGGGAACACCATATATTTT; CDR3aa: CASKEGNTIYF
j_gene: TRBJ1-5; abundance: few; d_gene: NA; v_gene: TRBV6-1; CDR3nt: TGTGCCAGCAGTGAAGGGGGACAGCCCCAGCATTTT; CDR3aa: CASSEGGQPQHF
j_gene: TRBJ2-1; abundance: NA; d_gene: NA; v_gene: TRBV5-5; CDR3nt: TGTGCCAGCAGCCCCGGGGGCAGGAACAATGAGCAGTTCTTC; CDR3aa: CASSPGGRNNEQFF
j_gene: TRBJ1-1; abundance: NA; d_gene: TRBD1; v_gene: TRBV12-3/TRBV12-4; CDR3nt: TGTGCCAGCAGTCTACAGGGGAGTGGTACTGAAGCTTTCTTT; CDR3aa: CASSLQGSGTEAFF
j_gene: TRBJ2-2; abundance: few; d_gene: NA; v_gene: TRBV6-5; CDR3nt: TGTGCCAGCAGTTACAGAAGCGAAACCGGGGAGCTGTTTTTT; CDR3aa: CASSYRSETGELFF
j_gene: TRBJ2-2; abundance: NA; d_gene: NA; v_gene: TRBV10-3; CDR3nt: TGTGCCATCAGGATGGGACAGAACACCGGGGAGCTGTTTTTT; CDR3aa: CAIRMGQNTGELFF